This T cell receptor beta chain was sequenced in a study of monozygotic twins with inflammatory bowel disease. The study's findings and limits: No difference was seen in repertoire similarity between concordant and discordant twins, possibly from limited power.

Per donor, less than 3 ml of blood was collected and frozen. Remarks on this clonotype: Antigen specificity is unknown.

Each of TCRalpha and TCRbeta cDNA went through two nested PCRs, lasting approximately 17 and 9 cycles. Reprocessing the 5' RACE reads, TCRdb reports a single entry for every CDR3 protein and omits DNA. This sample's table has 400,000 to 500,000 distinct CDR3 sequences. CDR3 size: 12 residues. The V gene's germline CDR1 is SGHVS and CDR2 FQNEAQ. The source of this sequence is a human donor with ulcerative colitis or Crohn's disease, or a healthy co-twin of an affected twin (not recorded which). The sample comprised blood. The chain employs TRBV7-8 and TRBJ2-5. The chain's CDR3 is CASSLRSETQYF.